These 11 T cell receptor beta chains were sequenced from one sample in a study of shared clonotypes between healthy human individuals. Libraries were prepared by immunoSEQ multiplex PCR; TCRdb keeps only in-frame clonotypes and omits some of them. The repertoire has about 1.4 million clones, more than 95% of them found once; the top ten carry approximately 1.2%. The sequencing sample was made of naive CD4+ T cells sorted from blood. This sample's subset: CD45RA+ positively selected. Receptor source: a man aged 25 to 45 in good health.

The chain recombines TRBV6-5 with TRBJ1-1, with 9 nucleotides matching TRBD1. The V segment lost 4 bases and the J segment 5 bases; nucleotides outside the gene matches: 11. The germline gives CDR1 MNHEY, CDR2 SVGAGI. The CDR3 covers 16 residues. The CDR3 DNA is TGTGCCAGCAGTTCCGCCGGGACAGGGATCAGGACTGAAGCTTTCTTT. Protein sequence: CASSSAGTGIRTEAFF.

The chain is built from TRBV7-3 and TRBJ2-5, with D hard to call. V lost 4 bases, J lost 5 bases, and 14 bases lay in between. This CDR3 contains 14 residues. Germline V gene data show CDR1 as SGHTA and CDR2 as FQGTGA. CDR3 nucleotide sequence: TGTGCCAGCAGCTCCCTTGGACCAAGGGAGACCCAGTACTTC. Amino acids: CASSSLGPRETQYF.

The chain is built from TRBV18 and TRBJ2-1, with 10 bases that match TRBD1. This CDR3 comprises 16 residues. Per germline, CDR1 KGHSH and CDR2 LQKENI. J lost 7 bases, V lost 2 bases, and 8 bases had no gene match. CDR3 nucleotides: TGTGCCAGCTCACCAGCCCGACAGGGGGCTGGAAATGAGCAGTTCTTC. Protein: CASSPARQGAGNEQFF.

This chain joins TRBV5-1 and TRBJ1-1, with a possible D match to TRBD1 (5 bases). CDR3 size: 14 residues. Germline V gene data show CDR1 as SGHRS and CDR2 as YFSETQ. The V gene lost 5 bases and the J gene lost 2 bases, with 13 bases spanning the gap. CDR3 sequence (DNA): TGCGCCAGCAGGGGGCTCGACAGCAACACTGAAGCTTTCTTT. Residues: CASRGLDSNTEAFF.

This clone was observed once. V gene TRBV19 combines with J gene TRBJ2-7, with a possible D match to TRBD1 (5 bases). CDR1 is LNHDA, CDR2 SQIVND, per germline (reference sequence). This CDR3 has 15 amino acids. The V gene lost 2 bases and the J gene lost 2 bases, with 13 bases spanning the gap. DNA for the CDR3: TGTGCCAGTAGTATATTAGTGGGGCTCCCCTACGAGCAGTACTTC. This codes for CASSILVGLPYEQYF. The full variable domain, completed using reference TRBV19 and TRBJ2-7, is DGGITQSPKYLFRKEGQNVTLSCEQNLNHDAMYWYRQDPGQGLRLIYYSQIVNDFQKGDIAEGYSVSREKKESFPLTVTSAQKNPTAFYLCASSILVGLPYEQYFGPGTRLTVT.

This clone was found once. V and J are TRBV2 and TRBJ2-7; 8 bases map to TRBD1. Germline-derived CDR1 and CDR2 are SNHLY and FYNNEI. The CDR3 spans 14 residues. After removal of 4 bases from V and 3 bases from J, the junction contained 5 bases not matched to a gene. CDR3 loop: CASSATGVVYEQYF. As DNA, the CDR3 is TGTGCCAGCAGTGCGACAGGGGTAGTCTACGAGCAGTACTTC.

The rearrangement links TRBV27 to TRBJ1-2; D is uncertain. The CDR3 runs to 14 residues. Germline V CDR1 and CDR2: MNHEY, SMNVEV (reference sequence). Trimming took off 6 bases at V and 0 bases at J, with 11 bases between the two ends. CDR3 nucleotide sequence: TGTGCCAGCAGGGGCACAGTAGCTAACTATGGCTACACCTTC. It specifies CASRGTVANYGYTF.

This clone occurred once. The chain carries TRBV27 and TRBJ1-5; D not certain. The V end was cut by 1 base, the J end by 4 bases, with 8 bases between. The germline gives CDR1 MNHEY, CDR2 SMNVEV (reference sequence). The CDR3 loop spans 14 amino acids. CDR3 residues: CASSLYGTNQPQHF. The CDR3, as DNA: TGTGCCAGCAGTTTATACGGCACAAATCAGCCCCAGCATTTT.

The V gene is TRBV6-6, the J gene TRBJ1-2; 7 bases align to TRBD1. Germline CDR1 reads MNHNY; CDR2 reads SVGAGI (reference sequence). Trimming at V came to 6 bases and at J to 8 bases, leaving 12 bases not matched to a gene. The CDR3 runs 14 residues. CDR3 loop: CASSEQGRDIGYTF. The CDR3 DNA sequence: TGTGCCAGCAGCGAACAGGGGCGAGATATAGGCTACACCTTC.

The chain carries TRBV28 and TRBJ1-5; tentatively, D is TRBD1 (6 bases). In germline, CDR1 is MDHEN, CDR2 SYDVKM. This CDR3 is built from 18 residues. The V and J ends lost 6 bases and 1 base respectively, with 22 bases between them. The CDR3 DNA reads TGTGCCAGCAGCCTCTTAAGAGGGGGGAATCTGAGCAATCAGCCCCAGCATTTT. Its translation: CASSLLRGGNLSNQPQHF.

This chain connects TRBV18 to TRBJ2-2; D unresolved. Trimming took off 5 bases at V and 2 bases at J, with 9 bases between the two ends. The CDR3 consists of 14 residues. Germline V gives CDR1 KGHSH, CDR2 LQKENI. In DNA, the CDR3 is TGTGCCAGCTCAGAATCGACAAACACCGGGGAGCTGTTTTTT. Its translation: CASSESTNTGELFF.